The rows below give T cell receptor beta chains drawn from one sample of a study of blood T cell repertoires in COVID-19. The table came from immunoSEQ multiplex PCR; TCRdb's copy has only in-frame clones and leaves some out. The sample contains 90,000 to 120,000 clones, just over 70% of which appear only once. Material for sequencing was peripheral blood. These receptors were taken from a woman aged 40-49 years with acute or convalescent COVID-19. The CDR3 runs from the conserved cysteine through the conserved F or W. The D gene is left open where the match is weak. Some rows mark clone size as missing; the rest say once, few, many or name a class of expanded clone.

j_call	clone_size	d_call	v_call	cdr3_aa	cdr3_nt
TRBJ1-2	NA	NA	TRBV6-5	CASHNAAEAREGYTF	TGTGCCAGCCATAATGCCGCCGAGGCCCGGGAGGGCTACACCTTC
TRBJ2-2	NA	NA	TRBV28	CASSLQGTGELFF	TGTGCCAGCAGTTTGCAGGGGACCGGGGAGCTGTTTTTT
TRBJ1-3	NA	NA	TRBV5-6	CASSSPDRGNTIYF	TGTGCCAGCAGCTCCCCGGACAGAGGAAACACCATATATTTT
TRBJ2-7	NA	NA	TRBV21-1	CASSKGGGYEQYF	TGTGCCAGCAGCAAAGGGGGAGGCTACGAGCAGTACTTC
TRBJ2-1	NA	NA	TRBV29-1	CSSTQGYNEQFF	TGCAGCTCAACGCAGGGGTACAATGAGCAGTTCTTC
TRBJ2-2	NA	NA	TRBV10-1	CASRTGGAGGGSGELFF	TGCGCCAGCAGGACCGGCGGGGCAGGGGGAGGCTCGGGGGAGCTGTTTTTT
TRBJ2-3	NA	NA	TRBV7-9	CASSHPDFREGQGADTQYF	TGTGCCAGCAGCCACCCCGATTTCCGGGAGGGACAGGGTGCAGATACGCAGTATTTT
TRBJ2-7	NA	NA	TRBV2	CASADYSTYEQYF	TGTGCCAGCGCCGACTATTCAACCTACGAGCAGTACTTC
TRBJ2-4	once	NA	TRBV6-2/TRBV6-3	CASSYPTTGTDMTLAKNIQYF	TGTGCCAGCAGTTACCCGACGACAGGAACTGATATGACACTAGCCAAAAACATTCAGTACTTC
TRBJ1-2	once	TRBD1	TRBV30	CASKGTGAGYTF	TGTGCCTCCAAGGGGACAGGGGCCGGCTACACCTTC
TRBJ2-1	once	TRBD1	TRBV9	CASSVTGTGADNEQFF	TGTGCCAGCAGCGTGACCGGGACAGGGGCTGACAATGAGCAGTTCTTC
TRBJ1-4	NA	NA	TRBV14	CASSELTGTLNEKLFF	TGTGCCAGCAGCGAGCTAACCGGGACTCTAAATGAAAAACTGTTTTTT
TRBJ2-2	NA	TRBD1	TRBV11-3	CASSPGQANTGELFF	TGTGCCAGCAGCCCGGGACAGGCTAACACCGGGGAGCTGTTTTTT
TRBJ2-2	few	NA	TRBV6-5	CASSWDLTNTGELFF	TGTGCCAGCAGCTGGGACTTAACGAACACCGGGGAGCTGTTTTTT
TRBJ2-5	NA	TRBD1	TRBV19	CASSMVTGSVETQYF	TGTGCCAGTAGTATGGTGACAGGGTCGGTGGAGACCCAGTACTTC
TRBJ2-1	once	TRBD1	TRBV19	CASSPGGGLSEQFF	TGTGCCAGTAGCCCAGGGGGCGGATTAAGTGAGCAGTTCTTC
TRBJ2-6	NA	NA	TRBV19	CASSSSSGANVLTF	TGTGCCAGTAGTTCCAGCTCTGGGGCCAACGTCCTGACTTTC
TRBJ2-2	NA	TRBD1	TRBV19	CASSRDRVTGELFF	TGTGCCAGTAGCCGGGACAGGGTTACCGGGGAGCTGTTTTTT
TRBJ1-3	NA	NA	TRBV2	CARTLGQDGSGNTIYF	TGTGCCAGAACCCTGGGGCAGGACGGCTCTGGAAACACCATATATTTT
TRBJ1-2	NA	NA	TRBV6-1	CASSEGRNTYGYTF	TGTGCCAGCAGTGAGGGCCGGAACACCTATGGCTACACCTTC
TRBJ1-1	NA	NA	TRBV12-3/TRBV12-4	CASSGTSNTEAFF	TGTGCCAGCAGTGGGACATCGAACACTGAAGCTTTCTTT
TRBJ2-7	NA	NA	TRBV5-4	CASSPGGRSSYEQYF	TGTGCCAGCAGCCCCGGAGGGAGGAGCTCCTACGAGCAGTACTTC
TRBJ1-1	many	NA	TRBV3-1/TRBV3-2	CASSPTTSTEAFF	TGTGCCAGCTCGCCCACGACAAGCACTGAAGCTTTCTTT
TRBJ2-7	once	TRBD2	TRBV3-1/TRBV3-2	CASSQGLAGGAYEQYF	TGTGCCAGCAGCCAAGGGTTAGCGGGGGGTGCCTACGAGCAGTACTTC
TRBJ2-3	NA	TRBD2	TRBV7-2	CASSSGPSGGRDTQYF	TGTGCCAGCAGCTCAGGCCCTAGCGGGGGACGGGATACGCAGTATTTT
TRBJ2-3	few	TRBD2	TRBV5-4	CASRLLAGATDTQYF	TGTGCCAGCAGGTTATTAGCGGGGGCCACAGATACGCAGTATTTT